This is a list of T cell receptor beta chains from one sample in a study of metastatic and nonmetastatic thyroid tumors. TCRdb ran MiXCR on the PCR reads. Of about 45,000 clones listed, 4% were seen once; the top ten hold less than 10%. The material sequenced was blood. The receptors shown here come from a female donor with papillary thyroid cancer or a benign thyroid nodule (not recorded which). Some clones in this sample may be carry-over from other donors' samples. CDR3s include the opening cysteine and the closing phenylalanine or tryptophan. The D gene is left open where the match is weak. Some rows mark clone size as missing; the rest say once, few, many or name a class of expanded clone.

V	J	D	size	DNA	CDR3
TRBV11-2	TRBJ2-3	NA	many	TGTGCCAGCAGCTACATGGCGGATACGCAGTATTTT	CASSYMADTQYF
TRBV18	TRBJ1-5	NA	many	TGTGCCAGCTCACCAGGGAGGGATCAGCCCCAGCATTTT	CASSPGRDQPQHF
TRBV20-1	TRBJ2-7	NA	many	TGCAGTGCTAGAGATGGTACCGGGAGAGTCCGCTACGAGCAGTACTTC	CSARDGTGRVRYEQYF
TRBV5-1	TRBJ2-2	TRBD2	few	TGCGCCAGCAGCCCAACTCTAGCGGGAGGGCCCGCGAACACCGGGGAGCTGTTTTTT	CASSPTLAGGPANTGELFF
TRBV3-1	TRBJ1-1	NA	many	TGTGCCAGCAGCCAAGAGGGGGGAAAGGCTTTCTTT	CASSQEGGKAFF
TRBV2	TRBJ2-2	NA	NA	TGTGCCAGCAGGGTTGGAGGGGGTACCGGGGAGCTGTTTTTT	CASRVGGGTGELFF
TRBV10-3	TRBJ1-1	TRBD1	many	TGTGCCGCCATGGACCGACAGGGTTGGACTGAAGCTTTCTTT	CAAMDRQGWTEAFF
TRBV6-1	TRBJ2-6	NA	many	TGTGCCAGCAGCCTCAGGGTTTCCGGGGCCAACGTCCTGACTTTC	CASSLRVSGANVLTF
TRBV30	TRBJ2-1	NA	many	TGTGCCTGGATAGGAGGTGACAATGAGCAGTTCTTC	CAWIGGDNEQFF
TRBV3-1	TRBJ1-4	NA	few	TGTGCCAGCAGCCAAGATACGGGGGCTGCTAATGAAAAACTGTTTTTT	CASSQDTGAANEKLFF